What follows describes a single T cell receptor beta chain. The data belong to a study of beta chain features in type 1 diabetes. Sequencing targeted expressed TCRB transcripts, as all isolated RNA had been reverse transcribed. Clones were read by immunoSEQ multiplex PCR, and TCRdb kept only the in-frame ones, dropping some. The table has 38,000 or so clones, roughly two thirds seen once. CDR3 length equals 18 residues. Germline V gene data show CDR1 as GTSNPN and CDR2 as SVGIG (reference sequence). The V and J ends lost 2 bases and 0 bases, in that order; junction bases with no gene match: 12. The receptor was isolated from a woman younger than 45 in good health. Sequencing was performed on Tregs from blood. The chain carries TRBV30 and TRBJ2-1, with TRBD2 identical over 8 bases. The CDR3 here is CAWSLGGLALSSYNEQFF. CDR3 in DNA: TGTGCCTGGAGTCTGGGCGGACTAGCACTAAGCTCCTACAATGAGCAGTTCTTC.